This is a list of T cell receptor beta chains from one sample in a study of T-cell reconstitution after alpha-beta-depleted transplantation in children. In TCRdb, the PCR reads were re-called with MiXCR into one record per CDR3 protein. The data show a few hundred thousand distinct CDR3 sequences, about a sixth seen once. The sequences come from PBMCs, mostly from graft donor cells, collected 360 days after TCRalphabeta/CD19-depleted stem cell transplant. The receptors were gathered from a boy younger than two who had a stem cell transplant for Wiskott-Aldrich syndrome, so the T cells may come from the graft donor. Each CDR3 is given without its conserved first and last residue.

v_call cdr3_aa
TRBV13 ASSLGRHEQY
TRBV15 ATSRRQVGEKLF
TRBV25-1 ASSGVLGGRYEQY
TRBV24-1 ATRASSYNEQF
TRBV7-6 ASSLVTGPNTGELF
TRBV15 ATSLTGDEGYT
TRBV10-3 AISESRAQPQH
TRBV3-1 ASSRLAGEATGELF
TRBV28 ASSSPRGGASNEQF
TRBV5-1 ASSLAVDGEQY
TRBV10-3 AISATRVDTEAF
TRBV7-9 ASSSNGEAKAKTQY
TRBV12-3/TRBV12-4 ASSLATTQKKRYEQY
TRBV20-1 CARGLAGNTGELF
TRBV27 ASSRTGPSGGNTGELF
TRBV28 ASLGGDKLF
TRBV11-1 ASSLVSGRVAGSYNEQF
TRBV7-2 ASSLQGARWYTEAF
TRBV29-1 SATGRGELQF
TRBV7-9 ASSGRTVSYEQY
TRBV14 ASSQDGTGSGELF
TRBV5-1 ASVEDSGRYTGELF
TRBV5-1 ASSLFVNEQF
TRBV12-3/TRBV12-4 ASTVQRRGNSPLH
TRBV20-1 SARDGGQGSLF
TRBV5-5 ASSLGGARSDTQY
TRBV15 ATSRGQGTYEQY
TRBV19 ASSITGYNEQF
TRBV7-2 ANSLDKRELKEQY
TRBV7-6 ASSPKRTSGGVALYNEQF
TRBV12-3/TRBV12-4 ASSLVVGLSYEQY
TRBV5-1 ASSFQTSGRVKNIQY
TRBV29-1 SVVEDTQY
TRBV20-1 SASLSAPQETQY
TRBV4-1 ASSQPTRTGQRDYEQY
TRBV20-1 SASTGDHEEQY
TRBV4-2 ASSQGGLAKNIQY
TRBV5-1 ASSLPTDFRNIQY
TRBV7-2 ASSLSDRGREKLF
TRBV11-2 ASSFFWRGQGNVDTQY
TRBV14 ASSQEHRRQETQY
TRBV5-8 ASSREGLSTDTQY
TRBV27 ASSLRGFFYEQY
TRBV10-2 ASSGRDSLYGYT
TRBV5-1 ASSLARFPDTQY
TRBV29-1 SVVSRSYEQY
TRBV4-3 ASSHRQLAMNTEAF
TRBV12-3/TRBV12-4 ASSLSSSQGELQETQY
TRBV27 ASSLSSYNEQF
TRBV12-3/TRBV12-4 ASRGAGGGKPQH